This T cell receptor beta chain was found in a study of blood T cell repertoires in COVID-19. Across the whole study: The United States, Italy and Spain were the sources of the acute and convalescent COVID-19 samples. The analysed material was cDNA or gDNA that came from T cells, B-cell-depleted T cells, or PBMCs.

The germline V gene encodes CDR1 MGHRA and CDR2 YSYEKL. The V end lost 0 bases, the J end lost 4 bases, and 9 bases lay between the germline ends. There are 14 residues in the CDR3. In the original analysis: Scientists estimated how many nucleated cells there were by amplifying reference gene primers. This table comes from immunoSEQ multiplex PCR, and its TCRdb copy is limited to in-frame clones, with some not included. Clonal size and the V and J genes are those of that table, whereas D and trimming came from the DNA. The sample shows roughly 100,000 clones, approximately 86% of them seen only once.

The chain carries TRBV4-1 and TRBJ1-2; D may be TRBD1 (5 bases). This TCR was recovered from a woman between 50 and 59 years old with COVID-19, enrolled during active disease. The sample comprised peripheral blood. CDR3 in amino acids: CASSQELQGYGYTF. CDR3 nucleotides: TGCGCCAGCAGCCAAGAGCTTCAGGGCTATGGCTACACCTTC.